The 27 T cell receptor beta chains below were found in one sample sequenced in a study of human T cells and chemical hapten exposure. One entry per CDR3 protein results from TCRdb running MiXCR on the RACE reads. The table lists 180,000 or so distinct CDR3 sequences, more than 20% of them singletons. As to time point: patch test 3, about 24 weeks after DPC sensitization. The treatment denotes: therapeutic diphenylcyclopropenone sensitization with weekly scalp DPC. Sequenced material: whole blood, taken in connection with sensitization to the hapten diphenylcyclopropenone (DPC). The source is a woman aged 40 to 55 with alopecia areata. Some clones in this sample may be carry-over from other donors' samples.

The chain combines TRBV11-2 with TRBJ2-2; 7 bases are a match to TRBD2. After removal of 7 bases from V and 3 bases from J, the junction contained 11 bases not matched to a gene. Germline V gene lookup returns CDR1 SGHAT and CDR2 FQNNGV. CDR3 length equals 16 residues. CDR3 in amino acids: CASTRSPSGYTGELFF. In nucleotides, the CDR3 is TGTGCCAGCACCCGATCCCCTAGCGGTTACACCGGGGAGCTGTTTTTT. Full variable domain (missing parts from reference TRBV11-2 and TRBJ2-2): EAGVAQSPRYKIIEKRQSVAFWCNPISGHATLYWYQQILGQGPKLLIQFQNNGVVDDSQLPKDRFSAERLKGVDSTLKIQPAKLEDSAVYLCASTRSPSGYTGELFFGEGSRLTVL.

This rearrangement joins TRBV24-1 to TRBJ2-3, with D hard to call. CDR1 KGHDR and CDR2 SFDVKD come from the germline V gene. The CDR3 covers 16 residues. Trimming cost V 6 bases and J 5 bases, with 20 bases left between them. The CDR3: CATSKSSLLLRDTQYF. The CDR3 coding sequence is TGTGCCACCAGTAAGAGCTCTTTACTTCTCCGAGATACGCAGTATTTT.

The chain combines TRBV10-3 with TRBJ2-1; no clear D gene. The CDR3 consists of 14 residues. V gave up 7 bases and J gave up 0 bases, with 10 bases separating them. Germline V lookup: CDR1 ENHRY, CDR2 SYGVKD. CDR3 loop: CAINNLSSYNEQFF. The DNA of the CDR3 is TGTGCCATCAATAACCTGAGCTCCTACAATGAGCAGTTCTTC.

Ten or more counts support this clonotype. V gene TRBV29-1 combines with J gene TRBJ1-4, with D hard to call. Germline V gene sequence: CDR1 SQVTM, CDR2 ANQGSEA. The CDR3 loop spans 11 amino acids. The V gene lost 7 bases and the J gene lost 7 bases, with 10 bases spanning the gap. CDR3 sequence: CSGGTGEKLFF. The CDR3 DNA reads TGCAGCGGCGGCACGGGTGAAAAACTGTTTTTT. Complete variable domain (other parts from reference TRBV29-1 and TRBJ1-4): SAVISQKPSRDICQRGTSLTIQCQVDSQVTMMFWYRQQPGQSLTLIATANQGSEATYESGFVIDKFPISRPNLTFSTLTVSNMSPEDSSIYLCSGGTGEKLFFGSGTQLSVL.

This clonotype has a handful of counts. The chain employs TRBV7-9 and TRBJ2-1, with D tentatively TRBD1 (5 bases). Looked up from germline, CDR1 is SEHNR and CDR2 is FQNEAQ (reference sequence). The CDR3 is 14 residues long. V shed 0 bases and J shed 7 bases, with 10 bases lying between them. The CDR3 protein is CASSLASPGNEQFF. In nucleotides, the CDR3 is TGTGCCAGCAGCTTAGCGAGCCCAGGGAATGAGCAGTTCTTC.

This clonotype was counted between two and nine times. V is TRBV27 and J is TRBJ1-5, with D perhaps matching TRBD1 (6 bases). Germline CDR1 reads MNHEY; CDR2 reads SMNVEV (reference sequence). The V end lost 5 bases, the J end lost 6 bases, and 14 bases lay between the germline ends. CDR3 size: 14 residues. CDR3 sequence (DNA): TGTGCCAGCAGTCCAACGACAGGCCTTCAGCCCCAGCATTTT. Translating it yields CASSPTTGLQPQHF.

The rearrangement joins TRBV7-2 to TRBJ1-4, with a tentative D call TRBD1 (6 bases). CDR3 length equals 14 residues. Per the germline V gene, CDR1 is SGHTA and CDR2 is FQGNSA. Trimming removed 4 bases from V and 8 bases from J, with 14 bases in between. The CDR3 is CASSWDNGKEKLFF. CDR3 sequence (DNA): TGTGCCAGCAGCTGGGACAATGGAAAGGAAAAACTGTTTTTT.

The chain carries TRBV5-1 and TRBJ2-3, with D maybe TRBD2 (5 bases). The CDR3 consists of 14 residues. V lost 4 bases and J lost 5, with 14 bases in between. Germline values: CDR1 SGHRS, CDR2 YFSETQ. Here the CDR3 reads CASSPGRAGDTQYF. CDR3 sequence (DNA): TGCGCCAGCAGCCCCGGACGGGCGGGAGATACGCAGTATTTT.

This sequence joins TRBV7-9 and TRBJ2-7; D not certain. CDR3 length: 11 residues. The germline V and J ends were trimmed by 2 bases and 7 bases, with 6 bases remaining between them. Germline V gene sequence: CDR1 SEHNR, CDR2 FQNEAQ (reference sequence). The CDR3 DNA reads TGTGCCAGCAGCTTAATGAGGGAGCAGTACTTC. Protein product: CASSLMREQYF. Full variable domain (remainder filled in from reference TRBV7-9 and TRBJ2-7): DTGVSQNPRHKITKRGQNVTFRCDPISEHNRLYWYRQTLGQGPEFLTYFQNEAQLEKSRLLSDRFSAERPKGSFSTLEIQRTEQGDSAMYLCASSLMREQYFGPGTRLTVT.

In this sample, this clonotype turned up a few times. At one end the junction does not follow the germline gene, possibly because of a read error. The chain couples TRBV24-1 to TRBJ2-1; D gene unclear. Germline values: CDR1 KGHDR, CDR2 SFDVKD. This CDR3 has 15 residues. In DNA, the CDR3 is TGTGCCACCAGTGATGGGCCTAACTCCAACAATGAGCAGTTCTTC. It codes for CATSDGPNSNNEQFF.

This clonotype occurred a few times. V and J are TRBV7-6 and TRBJ1-3, with a tentative D call TRBD1 (6 bases). The CDR3 has 19 residues. Per germline, CDR1 SGHVS and CDR2 FNYEAQ. V was cut by 5 bases and J by 0 bases, with 23 bases left in between. The CDR3 is CASSAQIPAGTFSGNTIYF. The DNA for the CDR3 is TGTGCCAGCAGCGCCCAGATACCGGCGGGGACATTCTCTGGAAACACCATATATTTT.

This clonotype has only a few counts. The V gene is TRBV9, the J gene TRBJ1-2; D is perhaps TRBD1 (5 bases). Trimming removed 0 bases at V and 8 bases at J, with 11 bases between. Germline V gene data show CDR1 as SGDLS and CDR2 as YYNGEE. The CDR3 totals 13 residues. CDR3 sequence reads: CASSVGGRDGYTF. The CDR3 DNA reads as TGTGCCAGCAGCGTAGGGGGAAGGGACGGCTACACCTTC. Based on the CDR3 plus reference TRBV9 and TRBJ1-2, the full variable domain is DSGVTQTPKHLITATGQRVTLRCSPRSGDLSVYWYQQSLDQGLQFLIQYYNGEERAKGNILERFSAQQFPDLHSELNLSSLELGDSALYFCASSVGGRDGYTFGSGTRLTVV.

The CDR3: CASSSPGAGQPQHF. Here the CDR3 DNA reads TGTGCCAGCAGTTCTCCGGGGGCGGGTCAGCCCCAGCATTTT. This chain uses TRBV28 with TRBJ1-5, with D perhaps TRBD1 (6 bases). The V gene's germline CDR1 is MDHEN and CDR2 SYDVKM. The V gene lost 4 bases and the J gene lost 6 bases, with 13 bases spanning the gap. There are 14 residues in the CDR3.

The chain employs TRBV6-2 or TRBV6-3 and TRBJ2-1, with TRBD2 matching 7 bases. J lost 8 bases, V lost 0 bases, and 4 bases had no gene match. Per germline, CDR1 MNHEY and CDR2 SVGEGT. The CDR3 is 14 residues long. DNA for the CDR3: TGTGCCAGCAGTTACTCACGACTAGCCCATGAGCAGTTCTTC. This encodes CASSYSRLAHEQFF.

The V call is TRBV7-2, the J call TRBJ2-2, with 7 bases fitting TRBD1. Germline V CDR1 and CDR2: SGHTA, FQGNSA. The CDR3 is 15 residues long. V lost 1 base, J lost 5 bases, and 4 bases stayed unmatched. The chain's CDR3 is CASSLEGALTGELFF. In DNA, the CDR3 is TGTGCCAGCAGCTTAGAGGGGGCGTTAACCGGGGAGCTGTTTTTT.

This clonotype came up many times. V gene TRBV9 combines with J gene TRBJ2-1; a possible D gene is TRBD1 (6 bases). The CDR3 has 15 amino acids. Germline V gene data show CDR1 as SGDLS and CDR2 as YYNGEE. V was shortened by 2 bases and J by 0 bases, with 9 bases between the two germline ends. CDR3: CASSVEGGSYNEQFF. The CDR3 DNA follows: TGTGCCAGCAGCGTCGAAGGGGGCTCCTACAATGAGCAGTTCTTC.

There are a few counts of this clonotype. V usage is TRBV10-3 and J usage is TRBJ2-6; D uncertain. Germline lookup yields CDR1 ENHRY and CDR2 SYGVKD. The CDR3 spans 16 residues. V lost 4 bases to trimming and J lost 4 bases, with 14 bases between them. The CDR3 loop is CAISGELQPGANVLTF. The CDR3 region has the DNA TGTGCCATCAGTGGTGAACTGCAACCCGGGGCCAACGTCCTGACTTTC.

The gene calls are TRBV11-2 and TRBJ2-3, with 13 bases aligning to TRBD2. This CDR3 is built from 17 residues. The junction had 8 bases not matched to a gene; V was cut back by 5 bases and J by 3 bases. Per germline, CDR1 SGHAT and CDR2 FQNNGV. The CDR3 protein is CASSRLAGGAGTDTQYF. DNA of the CDR3: TGTGCCAGCAGCAGACTAGCGGGAGGCGCGGGAACAGATACGCAGTATTTT.

The CDR3 sequence is CSVIPWTGENIQYF. The CDR3, as DNA: TGCAGCGTTATTCCCTGGACAGGGGAAAACATTCAGTACTTC. The chain is built from TRBV29-1 and TRBJ2-4; 9 positions match TRBD1. The CDR3 totals 14 residues. The germline V gene encodes CDR1 SQVTM and CDR2 ANQGSEA. J was trimmed by 5 bases and V by 5 bases; bases with no gene match: 7.

This clonotype showed up just a few times. This chain links TRBV28 with TRBJ2-7, with 10 positions matching TRBD1. Losses at the gene ends were 2 bases for V and 7 bases for J; bases not matched to a gene: 5. CDR3 size: 14 residues. The germline V gene has CDR1 MDHEN and CDR2 SYDVKM. CDR3 loop: CASSLGQGVREQYF. CDR3 in DNA: TGTGCCAGCAGTTTAGGACAGGGGGTGCGGGAGCAGTACTTC.

This clonotype has a handful of counts. V and J are TRBV28 and TRBJ2-7; 11 bases fit TRBD1. CDR3 length: 15 residues. In germline, CDR1 is MDHEN, CDR2 SYDVKM. J was trimmed by 7 bases and V by 1 base; bases with no gene match: 6. This CDR3 reads CASSLSGQGVGEQYF. CDR3 sequence (DNA): TGTGCCAGCAGTTTATCGGGACAGGGGGTTGGGGAGCAGTACTTC.

This clonotype showed up many times. The chain couples TRBV5-1 to TRBJ2-1; D may be TRBD2 (5 bases). The germline V gene encodes CDR1 SGHRS and CDR2 YFSETQ. There are 14 residues in the CDR3. V was shortened by 2 bases and J by 9 bases, with 15 bases between the two germline ends. CDR3 sequence (DNA): TGCGCCAGCAGCTTAGGACTGGGTTCAGGTGAGCAGTTCTTC. Translating gives CASSLGLGSGEQFF.

This chain connects TRBV6-6 to TRBJ1-5; D is perhaps TRBD1 (5 bases). Germline V lookup: CDR1 MNHNY, CDR2 SVGAGI (reference sequence). The CDR3 consists of 15 residues. V dropped 2 bases and J dropped 3 bases, with 11 bases sitting between them. CDR3 nucleotide sequence: TGTGCCAGCAGTTACACCGGGGGGGACAATCAGCCCCAGCATTTT. Translation gives CASSYTGGDNQPQHF.

J is TRBJ2-5 and V is TRBV28, with D perhaps matching TRBD1 or TRBD2 (5 bases each). The CDR3 sequence is 19 residues long. V was pared by 5 bases and J by 2 bases, with 27 bases between. Germline V lookup: CDR1 MDHEN, CDR2 SYDVKM. CDR3 sequence reads: CASSLVYSVGTAEQETQYF. In nucleotides, the CDR3 is TGTGCCAGCAGTCTCGTTTACTCCGTCGGGACGGCCGAACAAGAGACCCAGTACTTC.

The gene calls are TRBV2 and TRBJ2-7; no firm D call. Between the trimmed V and J ends, which lost 5 bases and 2 bases, there was a span of 10 bases. Looked up from germline, CDR1 is SNHLY and CDR2 is FYNNEI. The CDR3 runs to 13 residues. The CDR3 DNA reads as TGTGCCAGCAGTTGGACGAACGCCTACGAGCAGTACTTC. Its translation: CASSWTNAYEQYF.

The rearrangement joins TRBV27 to TRBJ1-5; D is unclear. Trimming took off 6 bases at V and 3 bases at J, with 9 bases between the two ends. Germline V gives CDR1 MNHEY, CDR2 SMNVEV (reference sequence). This CDR3 comprises 13 residues. The CDR3 region has the DNA TGTGCCAGCAGCTTGGGGTTCAATCAGCCCCAGCATTTT. This sequence encodes CASSLGFNQPQHF.

This rearrangement joins TRBV29-1 to TRBJ2-7; 9 bases fit TRBD1. This CDR3 is 12 amino acids long. V was clipped by 4 bases and J by 8 bases; unmatched bases: 6. Per the germline V gene, CDR1 is SQVTM and CDR2 is ANQGSEA. The CDR3 nucleotides read TGCAGCGTTGGGGACAGGGCGACCCAGCAGTACTTC. Translating it yields CSVGDRATQQYF.